These T cell receptor beta chains were read from a single sample in a study of T-cell memory formation after mild COVID-19. In TCRdb, the 5' RACE reads were re-called with MiXCR into one record per CDR3 protein. The sample holds 200,000 to 300,000 distinct CDR3 sequences; around 15% are singletons and the top ten take around a fifth. Sequenced input: PBMCs or a T cell subset sorted from them (not recorded which). Receptor source: a man aged 18 to 30 who had mild COVID-19 (a few samples of this study predate the infection). Cell type and time point are not known. Both conserved end residues are part of each CDR3. The D gene is left open where the match is weak. Only some rows state a clone size, as once, few, many or a class for expanded clones.

V gene: TRBV11-2
D gene: TRBD1
clone size: .
J gene: TRBJ2-7
CDR3 protein: CASSLGTGILYEQYF
CDR3 DNA: TGTGCCAGCAGCCTAGGGACAGGGATACTCTACGAGCAGTACTTC

V gene: TRBV20-1
D gene: TRBD2
clone size: few
J gene: TRBJ2-1
CDR3 protein: CSAIHSGGRDNEQFF
CDR3 DNA: TGCAGTGCTATCCACAGCGGGGGGAGGGACAATGAGCAGTTCTTC

V gene: TRBV7-2
D gene: .
clone size: .
J gene: TRBJ2-5
CDR3 protein: CASSPRGQETQYF
CDR3 DNA: TGTGCCAGCAGCCCTAGGGGCCAAGAGACCCAGTACTTC

V gene: TRBV30
D gene: .
clone size: .
J gene: TRBJ2-7
CDR3 protein: CAWSRLQGLEQYF
CDR3 DNA: TGTGCCTGGAGTCGATTACAGGGTCTCGAGCAGTACTTC

V gene: TRBV28
D gene: TRBD2
clone size: few
J gene: TRBJ2-1
CDR3 protein: CASYSGATGNEQFF
CDR3 DNA: TGTGCCAGCTATAGCGGGGCCACCGGTAATGAGCAGTTCTTC

V gene: TRBV12-5
D gene: .
clone size: few
J gene: TRBJ2-3
CDR3 protein: CAQAAGQGPTDTQYF
CDR3 DNA: TGTGCTCAGGCGGCGGGGCAGGGGCCCACAGATACGCAGTATTTT

V gene: TRBV29-1
D gene: .
clone size: .
J gene: TRBJ1-1
CDR3 protein: CSVGGVTEAFF
CDR3 DNA: TGCAGCGTCGGTGGGGTCACTGAAGCTTTCTTT

V gene: TRBV7-9
D gene: .
clone size: few
J gene: TRBJ2-2
CDR3 protein: CASSSRLDGELFF
CDR3 DNA: TGTGCCAGCAGCTCAAGACTAGACGGGGAGCTGTTTTTT

V gene: TRBV4-3
D gene: .
clone size: .
J gene: TRBJ2-3
CDR3 protein: CASSQGGGWDTDTQYF
CDR3 DNA: TGCGCCAGCAGCCAAGGCGGGGGCTGGGACACAGATACGCAGTATTTT

V gene: TRBV19
D gene: .
clone size: few
J gene: TRBJ1-1
CDR3 protein: CASSIGMANTEAFF
CDR3 DNA: TGTGCCAGTAGTATTGGGATGGCGAACACTGAAGCTTTCTTT

V gene: TRBV28
D gene: .
clone size: few
J gene: TRBJ2-2
CDR3 protein: CASSSPRNANTGELFF
CDR3 DNA: TGTGCCAGCAGTTCCCCCCGAAACGCGAACACCGGGGAGCTGTTTTTT

V gene: TRBV9
D gene: TRBD2
clone size: few
J gene: TRBJ2-3
CDR3 protein: CASSASGLGDTQYF
CDR3 DNA: TGTGCCAGCAGCGCTAGCGGTTTAGGAGATACGCAGTATTTT

V gene: TRBV7-9
D gene: .
clone size: .
J gene: TRBJ2-3
CDR3 protein: CASSKFPDTQYF
CDR3 DNA: TGTGCCAGTTCGAAGTTTCCAGATACGCAGTATTTT

V gene: TRBV4-2
D gene: .
clone size: once
J gene: TRBJ1-4
CDR3 protein: CASSQAVQGIDNEKLFF
CDR3 DNA: TGTGCCAGCAGCCAAGCCGTACAGGGAATTGATAATGAAAAACTGTTTTTT

V gene: TRBV6-5
D gene: .
clone size: .
J gene: TRBJ2-5
CDR3 protein: CASRRNSGWLQTQYF
CDR3 DNA: TGTGCCAGCAGAAGGAATAGCGGATGGTTACAGACCCAGTACTTC

V gene: TRBV6-6
D gene: .
clone size: few
J gene: TRBJ1-4
CDR3 protein: CASTLQGRNEKLFF
CDR3 DNA: TGTGCCAGCACCCTACAGGGTAGGAATGAAAAACTGTTTTTT